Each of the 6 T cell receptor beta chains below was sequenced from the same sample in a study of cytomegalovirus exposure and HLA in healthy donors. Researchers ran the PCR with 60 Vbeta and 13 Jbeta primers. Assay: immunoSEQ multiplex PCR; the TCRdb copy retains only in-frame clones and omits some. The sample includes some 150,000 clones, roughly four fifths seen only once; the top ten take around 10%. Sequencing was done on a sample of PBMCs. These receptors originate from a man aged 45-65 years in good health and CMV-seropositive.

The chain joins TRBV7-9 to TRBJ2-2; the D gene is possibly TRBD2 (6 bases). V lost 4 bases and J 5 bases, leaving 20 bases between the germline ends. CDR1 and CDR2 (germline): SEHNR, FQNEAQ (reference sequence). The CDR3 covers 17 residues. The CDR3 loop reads CASSSFPGGIRTGELFF. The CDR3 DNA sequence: TGTGCCAGCAGCTCATTCCCTGGGGGGATCAGGACCGGGGAGCTGTTTTTT.

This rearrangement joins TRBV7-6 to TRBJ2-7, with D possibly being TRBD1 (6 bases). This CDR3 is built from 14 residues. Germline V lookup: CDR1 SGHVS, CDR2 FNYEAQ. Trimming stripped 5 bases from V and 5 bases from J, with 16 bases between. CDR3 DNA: TGTGCCAGCAGCCAGGGTGGGACATACGACGAGCAGTACTTC. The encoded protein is CASSQGGTYDEQYF. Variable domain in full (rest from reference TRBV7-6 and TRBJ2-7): GAGVSQSPRYKVTKRGQDVALRCDPISGHVSLYWYRQALGQGPEFLTYFNYEAQQDKSGLPNDRFSAERPEGSISTLTIQRTEQRDSAMYRCASSQGGTYDEQYFGPGTRLTVT.

The DNA for the CDR3 is TGTGCCAGCAGCGAGACAGGGTATCAGCCCCAGCATTTT. Amino acid sequence: CASSETGYQPQHF. The chain employs TRBV6-5 and TRBJ1-5, with 7 bases matching TRBD1. Germline values: CDR1 MNHEY, CDR2 SVGAGI. The V segment lost 6 bases and the J segment 5 bases; nucleotides outside the gene matches: 4. There are 13 residues in the CDR3.

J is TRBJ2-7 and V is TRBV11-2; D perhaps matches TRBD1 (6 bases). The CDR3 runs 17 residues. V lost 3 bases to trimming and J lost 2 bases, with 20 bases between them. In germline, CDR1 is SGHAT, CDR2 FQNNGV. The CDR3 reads CASSFAFHRALPYEQYF. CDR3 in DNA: TGTGCCAGCAGCTTCGCTTTTCACAGGGCCCTCCCCTACGAGCAGTACTTC.

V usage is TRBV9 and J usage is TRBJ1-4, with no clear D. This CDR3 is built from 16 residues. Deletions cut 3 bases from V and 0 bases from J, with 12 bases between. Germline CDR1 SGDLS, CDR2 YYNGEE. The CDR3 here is CASSGGVSATNEKLFF. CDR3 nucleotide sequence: TGTGCCAGCAGCGGGGGAGTATCTGCAACTAATGAAAAACTGTTTTTT.

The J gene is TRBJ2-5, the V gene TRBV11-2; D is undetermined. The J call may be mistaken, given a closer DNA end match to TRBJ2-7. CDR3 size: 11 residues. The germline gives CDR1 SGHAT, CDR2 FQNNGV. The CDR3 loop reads CASRNYYEQYF. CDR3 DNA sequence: TGTGCCAGCAGGAACTACTACGAGCAGTACTTC.